The 13 T cell receptor beta chains listed next were all sequenced from one sample in a study of blood T cell repertoires in COVID-19 (dated by TCRdb to the early 2020s). The library was prepared using the immunoSEQ multiplex PCR assay. As stored in TCRdb, this immuneACCESS dataset retains in-frame rearrangements with V and J assigned. A fraction of the clones does not appear; measured against another copy, unresolved V genes explain less than half of the discrepancy, and the remainder lacks a known reason. The sample table lists under 65,000 clones, roughly 90% of them with a count of one. The top ten clonotypes cover 22% of the sample. The sequenced sample was peripheral blood. Receptors originate from a woman over 75 with COVID-19, enrolled during active disease.

The genes are TRBV14 and TRBJ1-5, with a possible D match to TRBD1 (6 bases). Germline assignment: CDR1 SGHDN and CDR2 FVKESK. Trimming left V 3 bases short and J 0 bases short, with 15 bases between. This CDR3 contains 17 residues. This CDR3 is CASSHRQQGYSNQPQHF. CDR3 nucleotide sequence: TGTGCCAGCAGCCACCGACAACAGGGTTATAGCAATCAGCCCCAGCATTTT.

This chain joins TRBV5-6 and TRBJ1-2; TRBD1 matches at 10 bases. The trim removed 4 bases at V and 6 bases at J, leaving 3 bases unmatched. CDR1 and CDR2 (germline): SGHDT, YYEEEE. CDR3 length equals 13 residues. Written as DNA, the CDR3 is TGTGCCAGCAGCCGGACAGGGGGGGATGGCTACACCTTC. Its translation is CASSRTGGDGYTF.

The chain uses TRBV2 and TRBJ2-7, with TRBD1 as a possible D gene (5 bases). This CDR3 spans 14 amino acids. V lost 3 bases and J lost 3, with 12 bases in between. The germline V gene encodes CDR1 SNHLY and CDR2 FYNNEI. The CDR3 nucleotides are TGTGCCAGCAGTGATAGGGGCGGACACTACGAGCAGTACTTC. This gives the protein CASSDRGGHYEQYF.

This chain links TRBV6-5 with TRBJ1-5; 9 positions match TRBD1. The CDR3 is made up of 15 amino acids. In germline, CDR1 is MNHEY, CDR2 SVGAGI. With V trimmed by 6 bases and J by 0 bases, 3 bases remained unmatched. CDR3 nucleotides: TGTGCCAGCAGGAGGACAGGGGTTAGCAATCAGCCCCAGCATTTT. Translation: CASRRTGVSNQPQHF.

The rearrangement uses TRBV2 and TRBJ2-7, with D unresolved. Germline CDR1 is SNHLY and CDR2 is FYNNEI. This CDR3 is built from 15 residues. The V end lost 6 bases, the J end lost 2 bases, and 17 bases lay between the germline ends. CDR3 in amino acids: CASSQERQGAYEQYF. In DNA form, the CDR3 reads TGTGCCAGCAGCCAGGAACGGCAAGGCGCCTACGAGCAGTACTTC.

V is TRBV2 and J is TRBJ2-1; a weak D match, TRBD2 (5 bases). The CDR3 extends over 11 amino acids. Germline CDR1 and CDR2: SNHLY and FYNNEI. V lost 6 bases and J lost 7, with 7 bases in between. CDR3 in amino acids: CASRLGNEQFF. In nucleotides, the CDR3 is TGTGCCAGCAGACTAGGGAATGAGCAGTTCTTC.

The V gene is TRBV18, the J gene TRBJ1-1, with TRBD1 identical over 7 bases. CDR3 length: 14 amino acids. With 6 bases clipped from V and 1 base from J, the junction kept 5 bases outside the gene matches. The germline CDR1 and CDR2 sequences are KGHSH and LQKENI. As DNA, the CDR3 is TGTGCCAGCTCGATCTCAGGGGGGAACACTGAAGCTTTCTTT. This encodes CASSISGGNTEAFF.

The chain has TRBV30 and TRBJ2-7, with TRBD2 as a possible D gene (5 bases). V shed 0 bases and J shed 4 bases, with 10 bases lying between them. CDR1 is GTSNPN and CDR2 is SVGIG in the germline V gene (reference sequence). This CDR3 is 13 amino acids long. CDR3 bases: TGTGCCTGGAGTGTAGGGTCGGGGTACGAGCAGTACTTC. Encoded protein: CAWSVGSGYEQYF.

This clone appeared a single time. The chain is built from TRBV9 and TRBJ2-1, with 9 bases lining up with TRBD1. CDR3 length equals 15 residues. Per germline, CDR1 SGDLS and CDR2 YYNGEE. Losses at the gene ends were 3 bases for V and 15 bases for J; bases not matched to a gene: 16. The CDR3 nucleotides are TGTGCCAGCAGCGAGACGGGACAGGGAGTGGCTCGGAGGTTCTTC. Translation gives CASSETGQGVARRFF.

The chain employs TRBV5-1 and TRBJ2-3; tentative D call: TRBD2 (5 bases). Trimming cost V 2 bases and J 4 bases, with 11 bases left between them. Germline CDR1 and CDR2: SGHRS and YFSETQ. There are 14 residues in the CDR3. The CDR3 DNA follows: TGCGCCAGCAGCTTCGGTGGCGGGCCAGATACGCAGTATTTT. Its protein product is CASSFGGGPDTQYF.

The J gene is TRBJ2-2, the V gene TRBV12-5, with a possible D match to TRBD2 (5 bases). In germline, CDR1 is LGHNT, CDR2 FRNRAP. Trimming stripped 7 bases from V and 1 base from J, with 13 bases between. This CDR3 has 15 residues. CDR3 coding DNA: TGTGCTAGTGCCTTTAAGGGAGTGAACACCGGGGAGCTGTTTTTT. The encoded protein is CASAFKGVNTGELFF.

J is TRBJ1-5 and V is TRBV6-5, with D possibly TRBD1 on 5 matching bases. The ends were cut back, 5 bases at V and 0 bases at J, with 11 bases in the middle. This CDR3 comprises 15 residues. Germline lookup yields CDR1 MNHEY and CDR2 SVGAGI. The CDR3 region has the DNA TGTGCCAGCAGTCCAGGGTTTTATAGCAATCAGCCCCAGCATTTT. This encodes CASSPGFYSNQPQHF.

The V call is TRBV2, the J call TRBJ1-5; 10 bases map to TRBD1. The V segment lost 6 bases and the J segment 2 bases; nucleotides outside the gene matches: 4. This CDR3 is built from 15 residues. CDR1 is SNHLY, CDR2 FYNNEI, per germline. In DNA form, the CDR3 reads TGTGCCAGCAGGGCCGGGACAGGGGGCAATCAGCCCCAGCATTTT. Translation gives CASRAGTGGNQPQHF.